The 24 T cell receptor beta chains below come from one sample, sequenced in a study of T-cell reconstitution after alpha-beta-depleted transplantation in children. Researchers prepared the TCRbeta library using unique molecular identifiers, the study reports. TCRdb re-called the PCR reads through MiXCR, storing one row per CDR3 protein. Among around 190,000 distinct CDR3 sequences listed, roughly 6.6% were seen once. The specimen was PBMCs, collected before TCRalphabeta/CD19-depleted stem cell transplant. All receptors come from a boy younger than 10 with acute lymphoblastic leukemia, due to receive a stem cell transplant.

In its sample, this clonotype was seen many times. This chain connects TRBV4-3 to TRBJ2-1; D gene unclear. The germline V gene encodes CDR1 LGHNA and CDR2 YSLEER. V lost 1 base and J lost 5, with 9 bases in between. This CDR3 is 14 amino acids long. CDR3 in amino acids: CASSQVPYDNEQFF. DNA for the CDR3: TGCGCCAGCAGCCAAGTTCCCTACGACAATGAGCAGTTCTTC.

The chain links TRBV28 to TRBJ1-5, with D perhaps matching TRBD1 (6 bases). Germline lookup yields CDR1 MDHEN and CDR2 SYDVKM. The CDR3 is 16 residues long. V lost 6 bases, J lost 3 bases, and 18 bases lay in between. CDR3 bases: TGTGCCAGCAGCTGGGGCAGGGGCCAGGACAATCAGCCCCAGCATTTT. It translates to CASSWGRGQDNQPQHF.

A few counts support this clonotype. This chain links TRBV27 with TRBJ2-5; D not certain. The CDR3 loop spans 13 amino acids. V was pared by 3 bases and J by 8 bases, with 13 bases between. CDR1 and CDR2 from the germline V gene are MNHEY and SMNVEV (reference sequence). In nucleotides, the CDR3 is TGTGCCAGCAGTTTGGGCCCACTCGCAACCCAGTACTTC. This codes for CASSLGPLATQYF.

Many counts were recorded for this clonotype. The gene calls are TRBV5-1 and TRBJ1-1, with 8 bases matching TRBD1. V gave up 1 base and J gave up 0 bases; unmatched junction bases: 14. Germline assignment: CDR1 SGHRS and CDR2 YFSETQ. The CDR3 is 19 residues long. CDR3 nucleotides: TGCGCCAGCAGCTTGAAGGGCACAGGGGGAAATCTTATGAACACTGAAGCTTTCTTT. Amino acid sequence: CASSLKGTGGNLMNTEAFF.

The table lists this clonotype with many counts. In nucleotides, the CDR3 is TGCAGCGTTGATTACGAGGGGGTACCCCCCTACAATGAGCAGTTCTTC. Translation gives CSVDYEGVPPYNEQFF. The chain joins TRBV29-1 to TRBJ2-1, with a tentative D call TRBD1 (6 bases). V was pared by 3 bases and J by 2 bases, with 17 bases between. This CDR3 has 16 amino acids. CDR1 is SQVTM and CDR2 is ANQGSEA in the germline V gene.

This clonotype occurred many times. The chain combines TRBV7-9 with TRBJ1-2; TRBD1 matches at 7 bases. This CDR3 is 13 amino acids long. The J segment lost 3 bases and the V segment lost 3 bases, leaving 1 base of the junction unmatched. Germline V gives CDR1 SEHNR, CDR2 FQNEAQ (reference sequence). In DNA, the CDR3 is TGTGCCAGCAGCTTTGACAGGGACTATGGCTACACCTTC. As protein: CASSFDRDYGYTF. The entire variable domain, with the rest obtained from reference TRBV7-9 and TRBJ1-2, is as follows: DTGVSQNPRHKITKRGQNVTFRCDPISEHNRLYWYRQTLGQGPEFLTYFQNEAQLEKSRLLSDRFSAERPKGSFSTLEIQRTEQGDSAMYLCASSFDRDYGYTFGSGTRLTVV.

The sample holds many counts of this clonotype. The CDR3 spells CASSLGGAGGYNEQFF. DNA for the CDR3: TGTGCCAGCAGCCTCGGCGGAGCGGGGGGTTACAATGAGCAGTTCTTC. The J gene is TRBJ2-1, the V gene TRBV5-5; 9 bases match TRBD2. The V gene end was trimmed by 4 bases and the J gene end by 4 bases; junction bases not matched to a gene: 9. This CDR3 is built from 16 residues. From germline, CDR1 is SGHKS and CDR2 YYEKEE (reference sequence).

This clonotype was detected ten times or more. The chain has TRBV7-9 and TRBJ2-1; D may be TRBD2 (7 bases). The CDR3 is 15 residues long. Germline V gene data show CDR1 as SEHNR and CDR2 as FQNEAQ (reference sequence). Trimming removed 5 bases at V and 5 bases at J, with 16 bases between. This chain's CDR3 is CASSLESGTNNEQFF. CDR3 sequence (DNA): TGTGCCAGCAGCCTCGAAAGCGGGACAAACAATGAGCAGTTCTTC.

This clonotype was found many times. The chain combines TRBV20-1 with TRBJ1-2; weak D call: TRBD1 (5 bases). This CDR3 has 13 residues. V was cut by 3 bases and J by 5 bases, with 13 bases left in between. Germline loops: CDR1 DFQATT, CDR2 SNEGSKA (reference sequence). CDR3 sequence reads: CSARPPDRYGYTF. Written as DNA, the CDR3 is TGCAGTGCTAGGCCCCCCGACAGATATGGCTACACCTTC.

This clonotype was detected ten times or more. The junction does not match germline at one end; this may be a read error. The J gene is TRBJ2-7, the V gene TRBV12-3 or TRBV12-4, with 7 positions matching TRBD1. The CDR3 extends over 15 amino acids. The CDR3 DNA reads TGTGCCAGCAGTGTAGCACAGGGGTCGCCCTACGAGCAGTACTTC. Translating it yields CASSVAQGSPYEQYF.

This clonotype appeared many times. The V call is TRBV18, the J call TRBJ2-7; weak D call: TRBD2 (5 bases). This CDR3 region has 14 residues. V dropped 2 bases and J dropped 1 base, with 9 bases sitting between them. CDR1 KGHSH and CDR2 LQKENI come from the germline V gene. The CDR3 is CASSPISVSYEQYF. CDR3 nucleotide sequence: TGTGCCAGCTCACCAATTAGCGTTTCCTACGAGCAGTACTTC.

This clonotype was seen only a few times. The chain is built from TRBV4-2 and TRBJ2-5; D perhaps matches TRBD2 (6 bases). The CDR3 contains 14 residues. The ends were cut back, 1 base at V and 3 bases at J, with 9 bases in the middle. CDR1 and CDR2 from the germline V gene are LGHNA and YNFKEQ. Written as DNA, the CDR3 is TGTGCCAGCAGCCAAGTGCCGGGGGAAGAGACCCAGTACTTC. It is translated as CASSQVPGEETQYF.

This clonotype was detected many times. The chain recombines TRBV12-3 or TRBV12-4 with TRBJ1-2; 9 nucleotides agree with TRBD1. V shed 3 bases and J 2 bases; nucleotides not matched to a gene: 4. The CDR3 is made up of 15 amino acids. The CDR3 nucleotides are TGTGCCAGCAGTTTCCCGGGACAGGGCAACTATGGCTACACCTTC. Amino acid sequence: CASSFPGQGNYGYTF.

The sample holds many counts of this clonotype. The CDR3 loop reads CASSQVGDRANEQFF. The CDR3 DNA sequence: TGCGCCAGCAGCCAAGTTGGGGACAGAGCCAATGAGCAGTTCTTC. This chain connects TRBV4-3 to TRBJ2-1; 7 bases are a match to TRBD1. The trim removed 1 base at V and 6 bases at J, leaving 6 bases unmatched. Looked up from germline, CDR1 is LGHNA and CDR2 is YSLEER. The CDR3 spans 15 residues.

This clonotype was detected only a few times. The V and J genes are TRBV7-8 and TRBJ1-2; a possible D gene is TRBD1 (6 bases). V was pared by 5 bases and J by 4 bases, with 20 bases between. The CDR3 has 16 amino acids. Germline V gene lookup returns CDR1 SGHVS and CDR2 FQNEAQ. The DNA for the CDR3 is TGTGCCAGCAGCCCTCAAATCCAGGGGAATTTCTATGGCTACACCTTC. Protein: CASSPQIQGNFYGYTF.

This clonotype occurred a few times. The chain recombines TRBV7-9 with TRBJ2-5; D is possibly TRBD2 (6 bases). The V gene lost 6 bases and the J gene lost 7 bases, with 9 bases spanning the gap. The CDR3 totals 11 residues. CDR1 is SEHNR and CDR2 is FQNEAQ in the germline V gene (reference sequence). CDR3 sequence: CASSEGGTQYF. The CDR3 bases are TGTGCCAGCAGTGAGGGAGGGACCCAGTACTTC.

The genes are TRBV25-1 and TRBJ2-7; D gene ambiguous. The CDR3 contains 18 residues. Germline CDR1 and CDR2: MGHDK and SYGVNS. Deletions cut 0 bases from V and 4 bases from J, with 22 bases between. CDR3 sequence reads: CASSEYNTGRPWGYEQYF. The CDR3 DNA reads TGTGCCAGCAGTGAATATAATACGGGCAGGCCATGGGGTTACGAGCAGTACTTC.

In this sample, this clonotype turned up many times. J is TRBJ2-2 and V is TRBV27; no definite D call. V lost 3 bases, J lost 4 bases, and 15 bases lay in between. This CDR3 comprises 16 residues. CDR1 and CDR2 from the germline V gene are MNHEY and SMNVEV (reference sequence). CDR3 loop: CASSFLGSGTTGELFF. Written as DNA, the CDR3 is TGTGCCAGCAGTTTTTTGGGTTCGGGTACCACCGGGGAGCTGTTTTTT.

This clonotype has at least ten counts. CDR3 coding DNA: TGCGCCAGCAGACAGGGAACCTCGTCCGGGGAGCTGTTTTTT. It is translated as CASRQGTSSGELFF. The chain employs TRBV5-1 and TRBJ2-2; D may be TRBD1 (6 bases). This CDR3 is built from 14 residues. In germline, CDR1 is SGHRS, CDR2 YFSETQ. V gave up 5 bases and J gave up 6 bases, with 14 bases separating them.

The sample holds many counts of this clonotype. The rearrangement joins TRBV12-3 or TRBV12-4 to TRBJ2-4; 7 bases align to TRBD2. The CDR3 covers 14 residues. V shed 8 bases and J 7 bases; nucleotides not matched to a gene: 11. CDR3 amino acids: CASASPAGTNIQYF. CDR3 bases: TGTGCCAGCGCTTCCCCAGCGGGGACGAACATTCAGTACTTC.

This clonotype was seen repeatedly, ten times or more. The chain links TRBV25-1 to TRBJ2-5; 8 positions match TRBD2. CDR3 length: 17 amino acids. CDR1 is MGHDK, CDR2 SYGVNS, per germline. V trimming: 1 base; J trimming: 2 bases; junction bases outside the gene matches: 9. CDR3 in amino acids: CASSEWDGLAGQETQYF. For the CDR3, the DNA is TGTGCCAGCAGTGAATGGGATGGACTAGCCGGGCAAGAGACCCAGTACTTC.

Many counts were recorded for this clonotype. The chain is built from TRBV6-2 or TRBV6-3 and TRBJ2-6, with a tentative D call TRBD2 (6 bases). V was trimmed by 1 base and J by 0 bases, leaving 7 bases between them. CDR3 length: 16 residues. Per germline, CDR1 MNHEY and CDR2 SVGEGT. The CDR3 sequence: CASSYWGDSGANVLTF. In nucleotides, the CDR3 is TGTGCCAGCAGTTACTGGGGGGACTCTGGGGCCAACGTCCTGACTTTC.

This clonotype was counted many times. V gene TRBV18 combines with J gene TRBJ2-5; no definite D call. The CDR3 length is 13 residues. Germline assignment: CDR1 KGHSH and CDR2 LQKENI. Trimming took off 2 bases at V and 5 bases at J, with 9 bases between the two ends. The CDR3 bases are TGTGCCAGCTCACCAAGGAGCGAGGAGACCCAGTACTTC. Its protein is CASSPRSEETQYF.

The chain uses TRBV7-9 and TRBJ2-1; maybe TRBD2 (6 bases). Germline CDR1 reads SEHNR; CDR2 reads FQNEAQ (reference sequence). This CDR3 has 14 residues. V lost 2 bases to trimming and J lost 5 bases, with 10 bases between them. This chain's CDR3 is CASSLRGNDNEQFF. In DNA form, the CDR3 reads TGTGCCAGCAGCTTACGCGGGAACGACAATGAGCAGTTCTTC.